The TCR beta chain under discussion was sequenced for a study of OX40 agonist ivuxolimab in advanced cancers. The V end lost 1 base, the J end lost 0 bases, and 13 bases lay between the germline ends. Germline V gene lookup returns CDR1 LGHNA and CDR2 YNFKEQ. CDR3 size: 17 residues. Sequencing used immunoSEQ multiplex PCR; TCRdb keeps in-frame clones, though not all of them. The data contain under 85,000 clones, more than 75% of them singletons. General observations from the study: The authors did not determine the antigen specificity of the expanded peripheral T cells. The average count of expanded clones was higher among CD8+ T cells than among CD4+. Among some nonresponders, normalized T-cell clonal expansion was also low.

As to this clone: What it binds is not known.

Here the sequenced sample was CD4+ or CD8+ T cells sorted from blood, taken in a trial of the OX40 agonist ivuxolimab. This TCR was sampled from an adult with an advanced solid tumor such as melanoma, head and neck, liver or kidney cancer. The gene calls are TRBV4-2 and TRBJ2-1, with TRBD2 as a possible D gene (6 bases). CDR3 loop: CASSQALGRDSYNEQFF. Here the CDR3 DNA reads TGTGCCAGCAGCCAAGCCCTTGGGCGGGACTCCTACAATGAGCAGTTCTTC.